The sequence of this T cell receptor beta chain was determined in a study of blood T cell repertoires in COVID-19. About the study: Samples representing acute and convalescent COVID-19 were sourced from the United States, Italy and Spain. From T cells, B-cell-depleted T cells, or PBMCs came the material, which was cDNA or gDNA.

This clone was recorded a few times. In the authors' methods: How many nucleated cells were present was estimated from reference gene primer amplification. The table came from immunoSEQ multiplex PCR; TCRdb's copy has only in-frame clones and leaves some out. That table supplies the V and J calls and clone size; D and trimming were determined from the DNA. The profile shows 4,500 to 5,000 clones, roughly 87% of them singletons. The CDR3 has 13 residues. V trimming: 1 base; J trimming: 7 bases; junction bases outside the gene matches: 0. The V gene's germline CDR1 is LGHDT and CDR2 YNNKEL (reference sequence).

This TCR was recovered from a man aged 65 to 79 with active COVID-19. Specimen: peripheral blood. The gene calls are TRBV3-1 (or the pseudogene TRBV3-2) and TRBJ1-2, with 10 bases fitting TRBD1. The CDR3 sequence: CASSQGQGAGYTF. In nucleotides, the CDR3 is TGTGCCAGCAGCCAAGGACAGGGGGCTGGCTACACCTTC.